This TCR beta chain was documented in a study of regulatory T cells in long-lasting Graves disease. Study-level points and caveats: Sharing of public clonotypes was greater in persistent patients (under 3,000) than in new patients (roughly 1,000).

Library construction for TCR beta used iRepertoire HTBI primers and Arm-PCR of CDR3 regions. Via MiXCR, TCRdb re-called the multiplex PCR reads, giving one row per CDR3 protein. The sample lists 450,000 or so distinct CDR3 sequences, more than 20% seen once, with 7.8% in the top ten. Germline V gene sequence: CDR1 MNHEY, CDR2 SMNVEV (reference sequence). Deletions cut 6 bases from V and 0 bases from J, with 14 bases between. This CDR3 comprises 15 residues. Specified time point: persistent/refractory GD, antithyroid drugs over 5 years with positive TRAb. Extracted RNA from PBMCs served as the source of the TCR library. The sample holds many counts of this clonotype. As yet, its antigen is unknown.

This receptor was taken from a female donor with Graves disease. The V and J genes are TRBV27 and TRBJ1-2; D might be TRBD1 (5 bases). The starting material was peripheral blood mononuclear cells (PBMCs), obtained when the disease was refractory, from a patient treated with antithyroid drugs. The CDR3 sequence is CASRSPLRANYGYTF. CDR3 bases: TGTGCCAGCAGATCACCTCTCAGGGCTAACTATGGCTACACCTTC.